The table lists the clone carrying this T cell receptor (beta chain) with a few counts. This entry is derived from a study of T cell responses to AZD1222 COVID-19 vaccine. The V gene's germline CDR1 is MNHEY and CDR2 SVGAGI. CDR3 length: 13 residues. The V end lost 4 bases, the J end lost 2 bases, and 6 bases lay between the germline ends. The table came from immunoSEQ multiplex PCR; TCRdb's copy has only in-frame clones and leaves some out. The table lists more than 50,000 clones, around 90% of them singletons. This clonotype was obtained from an adult in good health. V is TRBV6-5 and J is TRBJ2-1; perhaps TRBD2 as D (6 bases). Material: peripheral blood, obtained on day 0 of AZD1222 vaccination. DNA for the CDR3: TGTGCCAGCAGTTCGGGGGCCTACAATGAGCAGTTCTTC. Its translation is CASSSGAYNEQFF.